This TCR beta chain appears in the sequencing data of a study of shared clonotypes between healthy human individuals. Study-wide background: Researchers assigned three CD4 naive, three CD4 memory, two CD8 naive and one CD8 memory plate to each donor. Overall study findings and caveats: Sharing across four donors was highest in naive CD4 (roughly 5%) and lowest in memory CD8 (approximately 0.4%).

V was pared by 3 bases and J by 3 bases, with 18 bases between. CDR3 size: 16 residues. In germline, CDR1 is GTSNPN, CDR2 SVGIG (reference sequence). Points on this clone: Its target is unknown.

The data were produced by immunoSEQ multiplex PCR, yet TCRdb's version contains in-frame clones alone and is incomplete. The sample has about 2.3 million clones; about 92% are singletons. This chain joins TRBV30 and TRBJ1-5; unclear D gene. The clonotype comes from a man between 18 and 29 years old in good health. Some clones in this sample may be carry-over from other donors' samples. Sequencing was carried out using naive CD4+ T cells from PBMCs. The subset here: CD45RA+ positively selected. The CDR3 protein is CAWRLGGQLNNQPQHF. The CDR3 region has the DNA TGTGCCTGGAGATTGGGAGGGCAGCTTAACAATCAGCCCCAGCATTTT.